Sequencing of this TCR beta chain was carried out in a study of T cells in tumors after PD-1 blockade. Germline-derived CDR1 and CDR2 are MGHDK and SYGVNS. The CDR3 covers 13 residues. V dropped 6 bases and J dropped 7 bases, with 15 bases sitting between them. The assay was immunoSEQ multiplex PCR, and TCRdb's table has in-frame clones only and misses some. Of 15,000 to 20,000 clones in the sample, approximately 84% were seen once. The V call is TRBV25-1, the J call TRBJ1-1, with D perhaps TRBD1 (6 bases). Here the sequenced sample was PBMCs, taken after anti-PD-1 therapy. This receptor was obtained from a human donor with advanced basal cell or squamous cell carcinoma (not recorded which). This CDR3 is CASREGGLGEAFF. As DNA, the CDR3 is TGTGCCAGCAGGGAGGGGGGGCTCGGTGAAGCTTTCTTT.